This T cell receptor beta chain was sequenced during a study of CD8 T cells in Susac syndrome. With random hexamers, 0.5 to 1 ug RNA was reverse transcribed. A single record per CDR3 protein comes from TCRdb applying MiXCR to the immunoSEQ multiplex PCR reads. The sample consists of around 200,000 distinct CDR3 sequences, approximately 94% of them appearing once. The V gene lost 2 bases and the J gene lost 5 bases, with 13 bases spanning the gap. The CDR3 has 15 residues. The chain has TRBV12-3 or TRBV12-4 and TRBJ2-4; TRBD2 is a possible D gene (6 bases). Sample: CD4+ T cells from PBMCs. The clonotype comes from a human donor with Susac syndrome. CDR3 coding DNA: TGTGCCAGCAGTTTATGGATGTCGGGGGAAAACATTCAGTACTTC. Translated, it gives CASSLWMSGENIQYF.